The 29 T cell receptor beta chains below come from one sample, sequenced in a study of beta chain features in type 1 diabetes. Expressed TCRB transcripts were sequenced because the entire RNA isolate underwent reverse transcription. The data were produced by immunoSEQ multiplex PCR, yet TCRdb's version contains in-frame clones alone and is incomplete. The repertoire has about 930,000 clones, around a sixth of them found once; the top ten carry 0.02% to 0.025%. Sequencing was performed on naive CD4+ T cells from blood. The receptor source for this set is a woman in her late teens or twenties in good health.

CDR3 DNA sequence: TGTGCCAGCAGGGGACAGTCGGTCAATGAGCAGTTCTTC. This codes for CASRGQSVNEQFF. The chain has TRBV6-5 and TRBJ2-1; TRBD1 matches 7 bases. CDR3 length: 13 amino acids. The V and J ends lost 6 bases and 6 bases, in that order; junction bases with no gene match: 5. Germline CDR1 MNHEY, CDR2 SVGAGI.

The V gene is TRBV5-1, the J gene TRBJ2-4, with 8 nucleotides matching TRBD1. CDR1 SGHRS and CDR2 YFSETQ come from the germline V gene. The J segment lost 3 bases and the V segment lost 4 bases, leaving 9 bases of the junction unmatched. This CDR3 spans 16 amino acids. The CDR3 region has the DNA TGCGCCAGCAGCCATACAGGGGGAGGTGGCAAAAACATTCAGTACTTC. Amino acid sequence: CASSHTGGGGKNIQYF.

The chain has TRBV6-5 and TRBJ1-1; 8 nucleotides align to TRBD1. The germline gives CDR1 MNHEY, CDR2 SVGAGI. V shed 11 bases, J shed 1 base, and the junction held 6 bases outside the gene matches. The CDR3 covers 13 residues. The CDR3 coding sequence is TGTGCCGGCGCTGACAGGGGGAACACTGAAGCTTTCTTT. Its protein is CAGADRGNTEAFF.

This chain links TRBV7-9 with TRBJ2-7, with 9 bases identical to TRBD1. V shed 3 bases and J 5 bases; nucleotides not matched to a gene: 5. Germline CDR1 reads SEHNR; CDR2 reads FQNEAQ (reference sequence). The CDR3 totals 14 residues. The CDR3: CASSFNGQGNEQYF. CDR3 DNA: TGTGCCAGCAGCTTCAACGGACAGGGGAACGAGCAGTACTTC. Full variable domain (outside the CDR3, taken from reference TRBV7-9 and TRBJ2-7): DTGVSQNPRHKITKRGQNVTFRCDPISEHNRLYWYRQTLGQGPEFLTYFQNEAQLEKSRLLSDRFSAERPKGSFSTLEIQRTEQGDSAMYLCASSFNGQGNEQYFGPGTRLTVT.

This clone was counted a few times. The chain is built from TRBV5-1 and TRBJ2-3; 12 bases are a match to TRBD2. The CDR3 contains 15 residues. The germline gives CDR1 SGHRS, CDR2 YFSETQ. With 3 bases clipped from V and 4 bases from J, the junction kept 3 bases outside the gene matches. CDR3 sequence reads: CASSSTSGSPDTQYF. CDR3 nucleotides: TGCGCCAGCAGCTCGACTAGCGGGAGCCCAGATACGCAGTATTTT. Variable domain in full (rest from reference TRBV5-1 and TRBJ2-3): KAGVTQTPRYLIKTRGQQVTLSCSPISGHRSVSWYQQTPGQGLQFLFEYFSETQRNKGNFPGRFSGRQFSNSRSEMNVSTLELGDSALYLCASSSTSGSPDTQYFGPGTRLTVL.

There are a few counts of this clone. The chain couples TRBV6-5 to TRBJ2-7, with D possibly matching TRBD2 (6 bases). The germline V and J ends were trimmed by 7 bases and 6 bases, with 16 bases remaining between them. CDR3 length: 13 residues. Germline V gene lookup returns CDR1 MNHEY and CDR2 SVGAGI. This CDR3 is CASTPPGGVEQYF. The CDR3, as DNA: TGTGCCAGCACCCCCCCCGGGGGTGTCGAGCAGTACTTC.

This clone was observed a few times. This chain connects TRBV15 to TRBJ2-5, with 12 bases that match TRBD2. V shed 3 bases and J 5 bases; nucleotides not matched to a gene: 4. This CDR3 contains 15 residues. CDR1 and CDR2 (germline): LNHNV, YYDKDF (reference sequence). In DNA, the CDR3 is TGTGCCACCAGCAGCAAGCTAGCGGGAGGGGAGACCCAGTACTTC. Translating gives CATSSKLAGGETQYF.

As regards this clone: Other DNA sequences within the sample encode an identical CDR3. The chain couples TRBV5-1 to TRBJ2-7, with 8 bases identical to TRBD2. V lost 0 bases and J lost 3; bases outside the gene matches: 2. The CDR3 runs to 14 residues. From germline, CDR1 is SGHRS and CDR2 YFSETQ. The CDR3 protein is CASSLEAGGYEQYF. The CDR3 DNA follows: TGCGCCAGCAGCTTGGAGGCGGGAGGCTACGAGCAGTACTTC. Looking up the rest from reference TRBV5-1 and TRBJ2-7 gives the full variable domain: KAGVTQTPRYLIKTRGQQVTLSCSPISGHRSVSWYQQTPGQGLQFLFEYFSETQRNKGNFPGRFSGRQFSNSRSEMNVSTLELGDSALYLCASSLEAGGYEQYFGPGTRLTVT.

This clone was detected only once. The chain joins TRBV6-6 to TRBJ2-7; D is uncertain. Trimming shortened V by 2 bases and J by 0 bases, and 8 bases separated the two germline ends. Germline V gene lookup returns CDR1 MNHNY and CDR2 SVGAGI (reference sequence). This CDR3 contains 14 residues. CDR3: CASSYPQISYEQYF. CDR3 DNA sequence: TGTGCCAGCAGTTACCCCCAGATCTCCTACGAGCAGTACTTC.

The chain combines TRBV5-1 with TRBJ1-3, with D uncertain. The germline gives CDR1 SGHRS, CDR2 YFSETQ. The CDR3 is 14 residues long. The ends were cut back, 4 bases at V and 5 bases at J, with 13 bases in the middle. CDR3 loop: CASSIPGSRNTIYF. CDR3 DNA: TGCGCCAGCAGCATTCCCGGATCTAGAAACACCATATATTTT.

This clone was detected a few times. J is TRBJ1-1 and V is TRBV7-2, with TRBD1 identical over 7 bases. This CDR3 contains 14 residues. The V segment lost 5 bases and the J segment 7 bases; nucleotides outside the gene matches: 10. Per germline, CDR1 SGHTA and CDR2 FQGNSA. The CDR3 region is CASSPGLRTGEAFF. CDR3 coding DNA: TGTGCCAGCAGCCCGGGCCTACGGACAGGTGAAGCTTTCTTT.

Details on this clone: Other nucleotide sequences in the sample specify the same CDR3. The rearrangement joins TRBV28 to TRBJ1-2; 7 bases agree with TRBD1. V dropped 6 bases and J dropped 2; count of bases not matched to a gene: 6. Germline CDR1 MDHEN, CDR2 SYDVKM. The CDR3 consists of 14 residues. CDR3 in amino acids: CASSTGTANYGYTF. The CDR3 coding sequence is TGTGCCAGCAGCACCGGGACAGCCAACTATGGCTACACCTTC.

The chain is built from TRBV10-3 and TRBJ2-7; TRBD1 matches at 8 bases. V shed 6 bases and J 1 base; nucleotides not matched to a gene: 5. The CDR3 is 14 amino acids. CDR1 and CDR2 from the germline V gene are ENHRY and SYGVKD. The CDR3: CAIRAGTGSYEQYF. In DNA, the CDR3 is TGTGCCATCAGGGCCGGGACAGGTTCCTACGAGCAGTACTTC.

V is TRBV15 and J is TRBJ2-7, with a possible D match to TRBD2 (6 bases). Germline loops: CDR1 LNHNV, CDR2 YYDKDF (reference sequence). V shed 2 bases and J shed 3 bases, with 11 bases lying between them. The CDR3 length is 14 residues. Here the CDR3 reads CATSRFTGGYEQYF. The CDR3 coding sequence is TGTGCCACCAGCAGATTCACCGGGGGCTACGAGCAGTACTTC.

This clone was detected a few times. The rearrangement uses TRBV27 and TRBJ1-5; 11 bases align to TRBD1. This CDR3 is built from 15 residues. CDR1 is MNHEY and CDR2 is SMNVEV in the germline V gene (reference sequence). V lost 0 bases, J lost 10 bases, and 5 bases stayed unmatched. The CDR3 nucleotides read TGTGCCAGCAGTTTATCCGGGACAGGGGGTCTCCCCCAGCATTTT. Its protein product is CASSLSGTGGLPQHF.

This clone was seen only a few times. V is TRBV28 and J is TRBJ2-3; 7 nucleotides match TRBD2. CDR1 is MDHEN, CDR2 SYDVKM, per germline. The CDR3 consists of 12 residues. Trimming removed 7 bases from V and 5 bases from J; junction bases left unmatched: 3. DNA of the CDR3: TGTGCCAGCAACGGACTAGAAGATACGCAGTATTTT. Translated, it gives CASNGLEDTQYF.

This clone was counted a few times. The chain links TRBV5-4 to TRBJ2-3; 11 nucleotides match TRBD2. V lost 2 bases, J lost 5 bases, and 10 bases stayed unmatched. Germline V gives CDR1 SGHNT, CDR2 YYREEE (reference sequence). This CDR3 comprises 17 residues. The CDR3 region has the DNA TGTGCCAGCAGCTTTTGGGAAACTAGCGGGAGTGGAGATACGCAGTATTTT. Translating it yields CASSFWETSGSGDTQYF.

This rearrangement joins TRBV7-8 to TRBJ2-1, with 8 bases lining up with TRBD1. CDR3 length: 15 amino acids. With 5 bases clipped from V and 10 bases from J, the junction kept 13 bases outside the gene matches. The germline CDR1 and CDR2 sequences are SGHVS and FQNEAQ. The CDR3 is CASSKDRGKFREQFF. Here the CDR3 DNA reads TGTGCCAGCAGCAAAGACAGGGGTAAATTCAGGGAGCAGTTCTTC.

V is TRBV7-6 and J is TRBJ2-1; 10 nucleotides agree with TRBD2. The CDR3 extends over 16 amino acids. The V gene's germline CDR1 is SGHVS and CDR2 FNYEAQ. V lost 5 bases to trimming and J lost 5 bases; unmatched junction nucleotides: 9. This CDR3 is CASSKRTSGLHNEQFF. The CDR3, as DNA: TGTGCCAGCAGCAAGAGGACTAGCGGACTTCACAATGAGCAGTTCTTC.

In this sample, this clone turned up a few times. This chain uses TRBV19 with TRBJ1-5; D uncertain. Trimming removed 5 bases from V and 3 bases from J, with 11 bases in between. Germline CDR1 reads LNHDA; CDR2 reads SQIVND (reference sequence). The CDR3 covers 14 residues. Here the CDR3 reads CASSARYNNQPQHF. The CDR3 nucleotides read TGTGCCAGTAGTGCCAGGTATAACAATCAGCCCCAGCATTTT.

The V call is TRBV14, the J call TRBJ2-7, with D possibly TRBD1 on 6 matching bases. V was clipped by 5 bases and J by 5 bases, with 13 bases between them. Germline V gives CDR1 SGHDN, CDR2 FVKESK. This CDR3 contains 13 residues. The CDR3 region has the DNA TGTGCCAGCAGCGCAGGGGTACGGAACGAGCAGTACTTC. Its translation is CASSAGVRNEQYF.

This clone was found a few times. The CDR3 nucleotides read TGTGCCAGCAGCACCGGGGGGGCCGCACGAGATACGCAGTATTTT. Protein product: CASSTGGAARDTQYF. The J gene is TRBJ2-3, the V gene TRBV9; TRBD2 matches at 8 bases. The V gene's germline CDR1 is SGDLS and CDR2 YYNGEE. V lost 4 bases to trimming and J lost 5 bases; unmatched junction nucleotides: 9. There are 15 residues in the CDR3. The full variable domain, its missing parts supplied by reference TRBV9 and TRBJ2-3, is DSGVTQTPKHLITATGQRVTLRCSPRSGDLSVYWYQQSLDQGLQFLIQYYNGEERAKGNILERFSAQQFPDLHSELNLSSLELGDSALYFCASSTGGAARDTQYFGPGTRLTVL.

This clone has only a few counts. The chain uses TRBV7-2 and TRBJ2-3; 9 nucleotides agree with TRBD2. The germline CDR1 and CDR2 sequences are SGHTA and FQGNSA. V trimming: 4 bases; J trimming: 8 bases; junction bases outside the gene matches: 13. The CDR3 totals 16 residues. CDR3 nucleotide sequence: TGTGCCAGCAGCTCACCCCGCCTAGCGGGGTCGGGTACGCAGTATTTT. Protein product: CASSSPRLAGSGTQYF.

DNA of the CDR3: TGCAGCGTTGATGAAGCCTCCGTGGGACAGAGCTCCTACAATGAGCAGTTCTTC. This translates into CSVDEASVGQSSYNEQFF. The genes are TRBV29-1 and TRBJ2-1; 7 nucleotides agree with TRBD1. CDR1 is SQVTM and CDR2 is ANQGSEA in the germline V gene. This CDR3 is 18 amino acids long. With V trimmed by 3 bases and J by 0 bases, 14 bases remained unmatched.

This clone was detected a few times. The chain links TRBV7-2 to TRBJ1-1; D is ambiguous. The CDR3 has 15 residues. The germline V gene encodes CDR1 SGHTA and CDR2 FQGNSA. V was cut by 1 base and J by 6 bases, with 15 bases left in between. The CDR3 sequence is CASSLGSGVGAEAFF. In DNA, the CDR3 is TGTGCCAGCAGCTTAGGAAGCGGGGTTGGCGCTGAAGCTTTCTTT. Combining the CDR3 with reference TRBV7-2 and TRBJ1-1 gives the whole variable domain GAGVSQSPSNKVTEKGKDVELRCDPISGHTALYWYRQSLGQGLEFLIYFQGNSAPDKSGLPSDRFSAERTGGSVSTLTIQRTQQEDSAVYLCASSLGSGVGAEAFFGQGTRLTVV.

This clone turned up a few times. The chain is built from TRBV12-5 and TRBJ2-2; D possibly uses TRBD1 or TRBD2 (5 bases each). The germline CDR1 and CDR2 sequences are LGHNT and FRNRAP. The CDR3 length is 16 residues. Deletions cut 0 bases from V and 4 bases from J, with 12 bases between. Here the CDR3 DNA reads TGTGCTAGTGGTTTGGTACACGGGGCCATCACCGGGGAGCTGTTTTTT. Its protein product is CASGLVHGAITGELFF.

The V gene is TRBV7-2, the J gene TRBJ1-1, with D tentatively TRBD1 (6 bases). V shed 0 bases and J shed 2 bases, with 10 bases lying between them. Per germline, CDR1 SGHTA and CDR2 FQGNSA. The CDR3 spans 15 residues. In DNA form, the CDR3 reads TGTGCCAGCAGCTTAGCTAGGACAGTAAACACTGAAGCTTTCTTT. This translates into CASSLARTVNTEAFF.

This clone has a handful of counts. The rearrangement uses TRBV5-6 and TRBJ1-2; D unresolved. This CDR3 region has 14 residues. The germline V and J ends were trimmed by 0 bases and 5 bases, with 11 bases remaining between them. Germline CDR1 is SGHDT and CDR2 is YYEEEE. CDR3 region: CASSLVVREYGYTF. The CDR3 nucleotides read TGTGCCAGCAGCTTGGTGGTAAGGGAGTATGGCTACACCTTC.

This clone has just a few counts. The chain uses TRBV12-5 and TRBJ1-2; D is unclear. The CDR3 is 11 amino acids. The germline CDR1 and CDR2 sequences are LGHNT and FRNRAP. Trimming cost V 8 bases and J 8 bases, with 12 bases left between them. The CDR3: CASRWAEGYTF. Written as DNA, the CDR3 is TGTGCTAGTCGTTGGGCGGAGGGCTACACCTTC. The variable domain in full, completed from reference TRBV12-5 and TRBJ1-2, reads DARVTQTPRHKVTEMGQEVTMRCQPILGHNTVFWYRQTMMQGLELLAYFRNRAPLDDSGMPKDRFSAEMPDATLATLKIQPSEPRDSAVYFCASRWAEGYTFGSGTRLTVV.